A single sample is the source of the 30 T cell receptor beta chains below, sequenced in a study of CD8 T cells in ankylosing spondylitis (dated 2017 in TCRdb). The library was prepared using 5' RACE. Instrument on record: Illumina HiSeq 2500. The public reads were quality trimmed at Q25 with fastp and then assembled into clones with MiXCR by TCRdb, keeping productive beta chains. Each entry merges the rows of one CDR3 protein and shows their most common DNA and genes. This sample gives more than 150,000 distinct CDR3 sequences in total; 10% to 15% of them show up just once. 11% of the sample goes to the ten largest clones. Specimen: blood, either unsorted or a sorted T cell fraction (not recorded which). The receptors derive from a female donor with ankylosing spondylitis or in good health (not recorded which).

This rearrangement joins TRBV15 to TRBJ2-7; no definite D call. The germline V and J ends were trimmed by 3 bases and 5 bases, with 14 bases remaining between them. Germline CDR1 LNHNV, CDR2 YYDKDF (reference sequence). The CDR3 is made up of 14 amino acids. The CDR3 sequence is CATSSGSPSDEQYF. Here the CDR3 DNA reads TGTGCCACCAGCAGTGGCTCCCCAAGCGACGAGCAGTACTTC.

V gene TRBV20-1 combines with J gene TRBJ2-4; TRBD2 is a possible D gene (5 bases). Trimming removed 3 bases at V and 0 bases at J, with 15 bases between. CDR3 length equals 16 residues. CDR1 and CDR2 from the germline V gene are DFQATT and SNEGSKA (reference sequence). For the CDR3, the DNA is TGCAGTGCTAGCGGGAATTTGGGCCTAGCCAAAAACATTCAGTACTTC. As protein: CSASGNLGLAKNIQYF.

This clonotype appeared many times. V gene TRBV3-1 combines with J gene TRBJ1-4, with D perhaps TRBD1 (6 bases). Per the germline V gene, CDR1 is LGHDT and CDR2 is YNNKEL (reference sequence). Deletions cut 4 bases from V and 4 bases from J, with 10 bases between. This CDR3 spans 14 amino acids. The DNA for the CDR3 is TGTGCCAGCAGCCGGACAGCGTTTAATGAAAAACTGTTTTTT. Encoded protein: CASSRTAFNEKLFF.

By proportion, this clonotype is large. The V and J genes are TRBV7-2 and TRBJ2-7, with D hard to call. Germline V gives CDR1 SGHTA, CDR2 FQGNSA. Deletions cut 4 bases from V and 1 base from J, with 8 bases between. The CDR3 length is 13 residues. The CDR3 DNA follows: TGTGCCAGCAGCTCTTCCCTTTCCTACGAGCAGTACTTC. Amino acids: CASSSSLSYEQYF.

Many counts were recorded for this clonotype. The V and J genes are TRBV29-1 and TRBJ1-1; TRBD1 agrees at 8 bases. V trimming: 7 bases; J trimming: 6 bases; junction bases outside the gene matches: 7. The germline gives CDR1 SQVTM, CDR2 ANQGSEA. CDR3 length: 12 residues. DNA of the CDR3: TGCAGCGGGACAGGGAATGGTCCTGAAGCTTTCTTT. Amino acids: CSGTGNGPEAFF.

This clonotype was detected many times. This chain joins TRBV7-2 and TRBJ2-2; D is perhaps TRBD1 (5 bases). From germline, CDR1 is SGHTA and CDR2 FQGNSA. The V end was cut by 5 bases, the J end by 2 bases, with 9 bases between. The CDR3 has 14 residues. CDR3 in amino acids: CASSPWTNTGELFF. CDR3 coding DNA: TGTGCCAGCAGCCCCTGGACAAACACCGGGGAGCTGTTTTTT.

The chain is built from TRBV13 and TRBJ1-1; D is undetermined. Trimming cost V 0 bases and J 8 bases, with 16 bases left between them. CDR1 PRHDT and CDR2 FYEKMQ come from the germline V gene (reference sequence). This CDR3 has 15 residues. In DNA, the CDR3 is TGTGCCAGCAGCTTAGGCGGACTGGGGAACCCCGAAGCTTTCTTT. This sequence encodes CASSLGGLGNPEAFF.

In its sample, this clonotype was seen many times. The chain employs TRBV7-3 and TRBJ2-1; D assignment may be TRBD1 or TRBD2 (5 bases each). V shed 4 bases and J shed 5 bases, with 18 bases lying between them. Germline V gives CDR1 SGHTA, CDR2 FQGTGA. The CDR3 length is 16 residues. As DNA, the CDR3 is TGTGCCAGCAGCTCTACCGGGACCGCACGAAACAATGAGCAGTTCTTC. Protein: CASSSTGTARNNEQFF. Full variable domain (remainder filled in from reference TRBV7-3 and TRBJ2-1): GAGVSQTPSNKVTEKGKYVELRCDPISGHTALYWYRQSLGQGPEFLIYFQGTGAADDSGLPNDRFFAVRPEGSVSTLKIQRTERGDSAVYLCASSSTGTARNNEQFFGPGTRLTVL.

V usage is TRBV4-1 and J usage is TRBJ1-1; 9 bases map to TRBD1. The CDR3 sequence is 14 residues long. The germline CDR1 and CDR2 sequences are MGHRA and YSYEKL. The junction had 5 bases not matched to a gene; V was cut back by 3 bases and J by 6 bases. The CDR3 nucleotides are TGCGCCAGCAGCCAGCTGACAGGGGGTGCTGAAGCTTTCTTT. Residues: CASSQLTGGAEAFF.

Ten or more counts support this clonotype. This sequence joins TRBV12-3 or TRBV12-4 and TRBJ1-1; D unresolved. CDR3 length equals 11 residues. Trimming stripped 5 bases from V and 4 bases from J, with 5 bases between. The CDR3, as DNA: TGTGCCAGCAGTGGGAGCACTGAAGCTTTCTTT. Amino acids: CASSGSTEAFF.

This chain uses TRBV28 with TRBJ2-1, with 7 bases matching TRBD2. With V trimmed by 2 bases and J by 9 bases, 13 bases remained unmatched. Per germline, CDR1 MDHEN and CDR2 SYDVKM. The CDR3 length is 16 residues. The CDR3 nucleotides read TGTGCCAGCAGTTTAATTGGCGGGAGTTTGTTAGGTGAGCAGTTCTTC. Its translation: CASSLIGGSLLGEQFF.

Ten or more counts support this clonotype. The chain couples TRBV20-1 to TRBJ2-3; D gene ambiguous. From germline, CDR1 is DFQATT and CDR2 SNEGSKA (reference sequence). The CDR3 covers 14 residues. V was clipped by 1 base and J by 1 base, with 9 bases between them. DNA for the CDR3: TGCAGTGCTAGAGGGTACGCAGGCACAGATACGCAGTATTTT. It encodes CSARGYAGTDTQYF.

This clonotype was seen at least ten times. The rearrangement joins TRBV12-3 or TRBV12-4 to TRBJ2-7, with 7 bases lining up with TRBD1. The V segment lost 6 bases and the J segment 8 bases; nucleotides outside the gene matches: 13. CDR3 length: 14 amino acids. CDR3 in amino acids: CASRITGDSGKQYF. DNA for the CDR3: TGTGCCAGCAGAATAACAGGGGATTCGGGAAAGCAGTACTTC.

This chain uses TRBV28 with TRBJ1-2; 9 bases are shared with TRBD1. Trimming at V came to 1 base and at J to 8 bases, leaving 11 bases not matched to a gene. The CDR3 covers 16 residues. Looked up from germline, CDR1 is MDHEN and CDR2 is SYDVKM. The DNA for the CDR3 is TGTGCCAGCAGTTTATTGTTGTGGACAGGGGCCGCGGGCTACACCTTC. It yields the protein CASSLLLWTGAAGYTF.

Ten or more counts support this clonotype. The chain has TRBV6-2 or TRBV6-3 and TRBJ2-1, with no clear D. The germline V and J ends were trimmed by 2 bases and 12 bases, with 14 bases remaining between them. This CDR3 region has 13 residues. Germline lookup yields CDR1 MNHEY and CDR2 SVGEGT. This chain's CDR3 is CASSYPHNEVQFF. CDR3 in DNA: TGTGCCAGCAGTTACCCCCACAATGAGGTGCAGTTCTTC.

Concerning this clonotype itself: This may be a read error, as it is one base from a much larger clone. The rearrangement links TRBV24-1 to TRBJ2-1; D is undetermined. The CDR3 has 12 amino acids. The V gene's germline CDR1 is KGHDR and CDR2 SFDVKD. Here the CDR3 reads CVTSASYNEQFF. The CDR3 nucleotides are TGTGTCACCAGTGCAAGTTACAATGAGCAGTTCTTC.

There are many counts of this clonotype. V usage is TRBV7-9 and J usage is TRBJ2-7; unclear D gene. The CDR3 totals 13 residues. Trimming took 1 base from V and 3 from J, leaving 7 bases between them. Germline lookup yields CDR1 SEHNR and CDR2 FQNEAQ (reference sequence). CDR3 protein: CASSLDGYYEQYF. The CDR3 coding sequence is TGTGCCAGCAGCTTAGACGGGTACTACGAGCAGTACTTC.

The chain is built from TRBV6-4 and TRBJ2-1; 14 positions agree with TRBD2. The CDR3 spans 20 residues. J was trimmed by 0 bases and V by 6 bases; bases with no gene match: 13. The germline V gene encodes CDR1 MRHNA and CDR2 SNTAGT. CDR3 residues: CASRTLPGLAGDFSYNEQFF. CDR3 coding DNA: TGTGCCAGCAGGACACTGCCGGGACTAGCGGGAGACTTCTCCTACAATGAGCAGTTCTTC.

In this sample, this clonotype turned up a few times. The chain couples TRBV20-1 to TRBJ1-5; D uncertain. The V gene lost 3 bases and the J gene lost 2 bases, with 11 bases spanning the gap. CDR3 length: 14 residues. Germline CDR1 reads DFQATT; CDR2 reads SNEGSKA (reference sequence). In DNA form, the CDR3 reads TGCAGTGCTAGTACTGGGGTAGGCAATCAGCCCCAGCATTTT. Amino acid sequence: CSASTGVGNQPQHF.

This clonotype was counted only a few times. The rearrangement uses TRBV30 and TRBJ2-3, with 8 bases matching TRBD1. With V trimmed by 1 base and J by 9 bases, 3 bases remained unmatched. The CDR3 consists of 12 residues. Germline lookup yields CDR1 GTSNPN and CDR2 SVGIG (reference sequence). CDR3 nucleotides: TGTGCCTGGAGTGGGACAGGGCTCACGCAGTATTTT. Encoded protein: CAWSGTGLTQYF.

This clonotype was detected only a few times. J is TRBJ2-7 and V is TRBV12-3 or TRBV12-4; TRBD2 might be the D (6 bases). The CDR3 covers 13 residues. Trimming took 6 bases from V and 2 from J, leaving 11 bases between them. The CDR3 loop reads CASRASATYEQYF. For the CDR3, the DNA is TGTGCCAGCAGGGCTAGCGCCACCTACGAGCAGTACTTC.

In the case of this clonotype: This may stem from a read error, because a much larger clone lies one nucleotide away. This chain joins TRBV4-2 and TRBJ2-2; 7 bases fit TRBD1. Per the germline V gene, CDR1 is LGHNA and CDR2 is YNFKEQ. The CDR3 is made up of 15 amino acids. In nucleotides, the CDR3 is TGTGTCAGCAGCCAAGAGGGGACAGTCCCCGGGGAGCTGTTTTTT. Encoded protein: CVSSQEGTVPGELFF.

The chain combines TRBV20-1 with TRBJ2-3; D gene unclear. The V gene lost 0 bases and the J gene lost 0 bases, with 10 bases spanning the gap. CDR3 length equals 15 residues. Germline loops: CDR1 DFQATT, CDR2 SNEGSKA (reference sequence). CDR3 DNA: TGCAGTGCTAGAGATCCTCGGGTCAGCACAGATACGCAGTATTTT. Amino acids: CSARDPRVSTDTQYF.

This clonotype has a count of ten or more. This sequence joins TRBV5-1 and TRBJ1-1; D gene unclear. Germline V gene data show CDR1 as SGHRS and CDR2 as YFSETQ. V dropped 0 bases and J dropped 4 bases, with 13 bases sitting between them. This CDR3 contains 15 residues. The CDR3 sequence is CASSLGGPEATEAFF. DNA for the CDR3: TGCGCCAGCAGCTTGGGGGGTCCTGAGGCCACTGAAGCTTTCTTT.

This chain uses TRBV4-2 with TRBJ1-5, with 7 positions matching TRBD1. The germline V gene has CDR1 LGHNA and CDR2 YNFKEQ. The CDR3 extends over 14 amino acids. Trimming at V came to 4 bases and at J to 5 bases, leaving 5 bases not matched to a gene. The CDR3 sequence is CASSRNDRDQPQHF. CDR3 nucleotide sequence: TGTGCCAGCAGCCGGAATGACAGGGATCAGCCCCAGCATTTT.

The gene calls are TRBV5-1 and TRBJ2-7, with D hard to call. The V and J ends lost 4 bases and 6 bases respectively, with 8 bases between them. Germline CDR1 and CDR2: SGHRS and YFSETQ. There are 11 residues in the CDR3. CDR3 in amino acids: CASSPDIEQYF. DNA of the CDR3: TGCGCCAGCAGCCCTGACATCGAGCAGTACTTC.

This clonotype was observed at least ten times. The chain links TRBV7-9 to TRBJ2-7; a weak D match, TRBD1 (5 bases). Germline V lookup: CDR1 SEHNR, CDR2 FQNEAQ (reference sequence). The V and J ends lost 5 bases and 4 bases respectively, with 12 bases between them. This CDR3 is 13 amino acids long. In nucleotides, the CDR3 is TGTGCCAGCAGCCGCCCGGCAGGGTACGAGCAGTACTTC. This sequence encodes CASSRPAGYEQYF.

This clonotype was counted many times. The V and J genes are TRBV7-2 and TRBJ1-2; the D is unclear. The V end was cut by 2 bases, the J end by 3 bases, with 4 bases between. Germline V gives CDR1 SGHTA, CDR2 FQGNSA. This CDR3 is built from 12 residues. The CDR3 loop is CASSLTDYGYTF. The CDR3, as DNA: TGTGCCAGCAGCTTAACAGACTATGGCTACACCTTC.

This clonotype was recorded at least ten times. The chain uses TRBV9 and TRBJ1-5; D possibly corresponds to TRBD1 (5 bases). V was shortened by 5 bases and J by 3 bases, with 15 bases between the two germline ends. CDR1 and CDR2 from the germline V gene are SGDLS and YYNGEE. The CDR3 runs to 15 residues. CDR3 sequence (DNA): TGTGCCAGCAGTCAAATTCCGGGGGACAATCAGCCCCAGCATTTT. Its translation: CASSQIPGDNQPQHF.

V is TRBV4-2 and J is TRBJ2-2; D may be TRBD2 (5 bases). There are 16 residues in the CDR3. The V end lost 0 bases, the J end lost 0 bases, and 8 bases lay between the germline ends. Germline V CDR1 and CDR2: LGHNA, YNFKEQ. This CDR3 is CASSQDLLANTGELFF. DNA for the CDR3: TGTGCCAGCAGCCAAGACCTACTAGCGAACACCGGGGAGCTGTTTTTT.